The clone carrying this TCR beta chain was counted between two and nine times. The data belong to a study of blood T cell repertoires in COVID-19. Repertoires were generated with immunoSEQ multiplex PCR, while TCRdb's copy carries only in-frame clones and drops some. The sample lists about 200,000 clones, around 85% occurring once. Enrollees, 18 to 89 years old, lived in around 23 US areas. Cohort placement rested on clinical history that participants reported themselves. Recovered status in Cohort 3 required two negative PCRs, clearance, or symptom resolution. The receptor was isolated from a man aged 40-50 years who had recovered from COVID-19. Source material: PBMCs or T cells enriched from blood (not recorded which).

The CDR3 loop reads CASSMDRAGNTIYF. The DNA of the CDR3 is TGTGCCAGCAGCATGGACAGGGCAGGAAACACCATATATTTT. This rearrangement joins TRBV6-5 to TRBJ1-3; 8 bases map to TRBD1. V shed 6 bases and J 4 bases; nucleotides not matched to a gene: 5. This CDR3 comprises 14 residues. The V gene's germline CDR1 is MNHEY and CDR2 SVGAGI.